This TCR beta chain was captured by sequencing in a study of quantifying T cell responses using KT2 cells. Across the study: cDNA was made from DNase-treated RNA using alpha and beta constant primers.

An oligo carrying a UMI was ligated to the cDNA 3' end. An equimolar mix of RC1.1 and RC1.2 primed the beta chain across TRBC1 and TRBC2. TCRdb redid the calling of the UMI-ligation and nested PCR reads with MiXCR, one entry per CDR3 protein. The sample lists about 33,000 distinct CDR3 sequences; under 13% were seen once. The CDR3 covers 13 residues. V lost 4 bases, J lost 0 bases, and 5 bases lay in between. CDR1 is LNHNV and CDR2 is YYDKDF in the germline V gene (reference sequence). This clonotype was counted only a few times. Known numbers of the T cell clone KT2 were added to PBMC. Sequencing used PBMCs spiked with cells of the T cell clone KT2. This sequence originates from a human donor. The chain combines TRBV15 with TRBJ2-3; D uncertain. As DNA, the CDR3 is TGTGCCACCAGCATTCCTAGCACAGATACGCAGTATTTT. As protein: CATSIPSTDTQYF.